This entry concerns a single T cell receptor (beta chain). This sample is part of a study of blood T cell repertoires in COVID-19. Germline trimming cut 7 bases from V and 5 bases from J; bases unmatched to any gene: 11. The V gene's germline CDR1 is SNHLY and CDR2 FYNNEI. This CDR3 has 15 amino acids. Only in-frame clones appear in the TCRdb table, and some are missing; sequencing was by immunoSEQ multiplex PCR. The sample lists approximately 110,000 clones; roughly four fifths were seen once. The chain combines TRBV2 with TRBJ1-1; TRBD1 matches 9 bases. The TCR comes from a man in his 70s with active or convalescent COVID-19. What was sequenced was peripheral blood. As DNA, the CDR3 is TGTGCCAGCATTTTTTTGGGACAGGGAAATACTGAAGCTTTCTTT. It is translated as CASIFLGQGNTEAFF.